This T cell receptor (beta chain) was obtained from a study of CDR3 diversity in severe acne. Germline V gene lookup returns CDR1 MGHRA and CDR2 YSYEKL. V gave up 3 bases and J gave up 10 bases; unmatched junction bases: 9. The CDR3 totals 15 residues. TCRdb used MiXCR to reprocess the PCR reads, holding one entry per CDR3 protein. This sample has 100,000 or so distinct CDR3 sequences, with roughly half found just once. The receptor's source is a male donor with acne. The chain links TRBV4-1 to TRBJ1-4; 9 bases fit TRBD1. Source material: blood. The CDR3 here is CASSQAGTGNGKLFF. CDR3 coding DNA: TGCGCCAGCAGCCAGGCCGGGACAGGGAACGGAAAACTGTTTTTT.